This T cell receptor (beta chain) was documented in a study of Graves' ophthalmopathy and Graves' hyperthyroidism. For repertoire sequencing, the TCR beta CDR3 regions were amplified from RNA transcripts. Second-round multiplex PCR came after a first-round RT-PCR that employed HTBI primers. TCRdb analysed the multiplex PCR reads with MiXCR anew, one entry per CDR3 protein. Among 200,000 to 250,000 distinct CDR3 sequences listed, about a fifth were seen once. The study's findings and limits: Most expanded clonotypes from thyroid (those above 0.001 frequency) were also found in blood.

The CDR3 extends over 13 amino acids. V lost 3 bases and J 10 bases, leaving 10 bases between the germline ends. The PBMCs were taken from over 9.5 ml of fresh peripheral blood. By share, this clonotype ranks as medium-sized. Its antigen is currently unknown. The sequenced sample consisted of peripheral blood. V gene TRBV12-3 or TRBV12-4 combines with J gene TRBJ1-6; the D gene is possibly TRBD1 (5 bases). The sequence derives from a woman in her forties or fifties with Graves' ophthalmopathy. In DNA, the CDR3 is TGTGCCAGCAGTTTGGGCTGGGACTCACCCCTCCACTTT. Translation gives CASSLGWDSPLHF.